A selection of T cell receptor beta chains follows, all from one sample in a study of blood T cell repertoires in COVID-19. Libraries were prepared by immunoSEQ multiplex PCR; TCRdb keeps only in-frame clonotypes and omits some of them. The sample includes about 210,000 clones, around 80% of them seen just once. The sequenced sample consisted of peripheral blood. The receptors originated from a woman aged 40-49 years with acute or convalescent COVID-19. Both conserved end residues are part of each CDR3. D genes are given only for firm matches. Size values are once, few and many counts, or a class for expanded clones, and some rows have none.

clone_size,d_call,j_call,v_call,cdr3_nt,cdr3_aa
-,-,TRBJ1-5,TRBV12-3/TRBV12-4,TGTGCCATCGGCCGGGGGAATCAGCCCCAGCATTTT,CAIGRGNQPQHF
few,TRBD1,TRBJ2-1,TRBV5-1,TGCGCCAGCAGCCGCCGTGGACAGGGCACTCAGTGGGATGAGCAGTTCTTC,CASSRRGQGTQWDEQFF
-,TRBD1,TRBJ2-7,TRBV2,TGTGCCAGCAGGGGACAGGGGTCTTCCTACGAGCAGTACTTC,CASRGQGSSYEQYF
-,-,TRBJ2-3,TRBV4-3,TGCGCCAGCAGCCAAGATTTTCACGGGGGAGATACGCAGTATTTT,CASSQDFHGGDTQYF
-,-,TRBJ1-2,TRBV7-2,TGTGCCAGCAGCTTAGGGGTCAGGGCTAATGGCTACACCTTC,CASSLGVRANGYTF
-,-,TRBJ1-6,TRBV4-1,TGCGCCAGCAGCCAACGATTAGACGGCCTAGGTTCACCCCTCCACTTT,CASSQRLDGLGSPLHF
few,-,TRBJ2-1,TRBV30,TGTGCCTGGAGTGTACAAAGTAATGAGCAGTTCTTC,CAWSVQSNEQFF
-,-,TRBJ1-2,TRBV4-2,TGTGCCAGCAGCCCGGACTCAGGACTGACAACATATGGCTACACCTTC,CASSPDSGLTTYGYTF
-,-,TRBJ2-7,TRBV9,TGTGCCAGCAGCGTAGGGAGCGGTTTCCCTTACGAGCAGTACTTC,CASSVGSGFPYEQYF
-,-,TRBJ1-2,TRBV27,TGTGCCAGCCAGGGCGTAGGCTATGGCTACACCTTC,CASQGVGYGYTF
once,TRBD2,TRBJ2-2,TRBV7-9,TGTGCCAGCAGCTTTGGGGAGGGACGGGCATTCACCGGGGAGCTGTTTTTT,CASSFGEGRAFTGELFF
few,TRBD2,TRBJ2-3,TRBV19,TGTGCCAGTAGCCTGACTAGCGGGAGGGCCCGGGTAGATACGCAGTATTTT,CASSLTSGRARVDTQYF
few,-,TRBJ1-4,TRBV10-1,TGCGCCAGCAGTGAGTCGATGTCGGGGGGAGGCGAAAAACTGTTTTTT,CASSESMSGGGEKLFF
few,TRBD1,TRBJ2-7,TRBV5-5,TGTGCCAGCAGCTTACCTTCCACCGGGACAGGCCTATCCGAGCAGTACTTC,CASSLPSTGTGLSEQYF
-,TRBD1,TRBJ1-6,TRBV19,TGTGCCAGTAAGGACAGGAGCTCCTATAATTCACCCCTCCACTTT,CASKDRSSYNSPLHF
-,-,TRBJ2-7,TRBV7-8,TGTGCCAGCAGCTTAGGCAGGGGCTACGAGCAGTACTTC,CASSLGRGYEQYF
-,TRBD2,TRBJ2-7,TRBV6-2/TRBV6-3,TGTGCCAGCAGCACCGGAGGACTAGCGGGAGCTAAAAGGGTTCTCGAGCAGTACTTC,CASSTGGLAGAKRVLEQYF
-,-,TRBJ2-3,TRBV21-1,TGTGCCAGCAGCAAGAGGAGAACTAGCACAGATACGCAGTATTTT,CASSKRRTSTDTQYF
-,TRBD1,TRBJ1-1,TRBV5-1,TGCGCCAGCAGCTTGCCAGGGGGCATAGAAGCTTTCTTT,CASSLPGGIEAFF
few,TRBD1,TRBJ1-2,TRBV3-1/TRBV3-2,TGTGCCAGCAGCCAGACAGGGCGAGGCTACACCTTC,CASSQTGRGYTF
-,TRBD1,TRBJ1-3,TRBV15,TGTGCCACCAGCAGAGGGACAGGGGAGGACACCATATATTTT,CATSRGTGEDTIYF
-,-,TRBJ2-3,TRBV7-6,TGTGCCAGCAGCCTACAGGGTACCGATACGCAGTATTTT,CASSLQGTDTQYF
-,TRBD2,TRBJ2-7,TRBV11-2,TGTGCCAGCAGCCCGACTAGCGGGATCACCTACGAGCAGTACTTC,CASSPTSGITYEQYF
-,TRBD1,TRBJ1-2,TRBV7-2,TGTGCCAGCAGCCCAGCGGACAGGGTCGGGTATGGCTACACCTTC,CASSPADRVGYGYTF